This T cell receptor (beta chain) was sequenced in a study of control samples from healthy donors and cancer patients. Data came from immunoSEQ multiplex PCR; TCRdb stores just in-frame clones and leaves some out. The repertoire holds under 75,000 clones, with 85% as singletons. Deletions cut 1 base from V and 7 bases from J, with 14 bases between. The V gene's germline CDR1 is LNHNV and CDR2 YYDKDF (reference sequence). The CDR3 has 16 residues. The sequencing sample was made of blood. The sequence was obtained from a man aged 35-49 years in good health. The gene calls are TRBV15 and TRBJ1-6; a possible D gene is TRBD1 (6 bases). CDR3 DNA sequence: TGTGCCACCAGCAGAGGTCTTGGGAGGGGGAATTCACCCCTCCACTTT. Amino acid sequence: CATSRGLGRGNSPLHF.